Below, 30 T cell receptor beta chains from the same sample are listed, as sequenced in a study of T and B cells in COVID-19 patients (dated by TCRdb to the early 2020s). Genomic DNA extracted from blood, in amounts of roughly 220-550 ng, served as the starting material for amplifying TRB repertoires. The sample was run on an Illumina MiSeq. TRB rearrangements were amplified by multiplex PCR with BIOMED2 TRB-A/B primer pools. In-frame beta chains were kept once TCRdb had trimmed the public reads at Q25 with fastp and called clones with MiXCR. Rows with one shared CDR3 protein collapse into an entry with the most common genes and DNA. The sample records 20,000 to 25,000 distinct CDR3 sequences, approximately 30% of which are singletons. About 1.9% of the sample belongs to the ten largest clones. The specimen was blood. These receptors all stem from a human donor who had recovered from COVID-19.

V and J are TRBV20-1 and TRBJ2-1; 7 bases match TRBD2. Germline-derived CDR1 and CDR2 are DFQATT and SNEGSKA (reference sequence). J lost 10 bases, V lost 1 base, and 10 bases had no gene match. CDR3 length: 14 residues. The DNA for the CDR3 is TGCAGTGCTAGAGCTCGGGGCCCGGGAGGCGAGCAGTTCTTC. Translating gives CSARARGPGGEQFF.

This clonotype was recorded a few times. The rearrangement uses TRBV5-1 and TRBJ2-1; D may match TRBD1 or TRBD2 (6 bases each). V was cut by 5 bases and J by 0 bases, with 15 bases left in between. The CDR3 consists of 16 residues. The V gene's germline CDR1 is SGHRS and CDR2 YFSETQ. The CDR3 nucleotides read TGCGCCAGCAGGGAGGACGGGGGCACCTCCTACAATGAGCAGTTCTTC. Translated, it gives CASREDGGTSYNEQFF.

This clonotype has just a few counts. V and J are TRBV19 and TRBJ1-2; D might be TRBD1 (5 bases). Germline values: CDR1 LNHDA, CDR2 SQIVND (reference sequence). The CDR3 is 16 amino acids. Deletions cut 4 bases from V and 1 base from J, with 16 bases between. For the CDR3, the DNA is TGTGCCAGTAGTAGCCTTCGGGGAGGGGTTAACTATGGCTACACCTTC. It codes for CASSSLRGGVNYGYTF.

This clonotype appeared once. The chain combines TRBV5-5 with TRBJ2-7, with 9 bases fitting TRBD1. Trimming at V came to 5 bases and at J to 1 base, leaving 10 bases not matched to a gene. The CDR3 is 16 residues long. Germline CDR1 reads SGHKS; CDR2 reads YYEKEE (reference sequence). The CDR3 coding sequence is TGTGCCAGCAGGCTCGGACAGGGGCACGCATCCTACGAGCAGTACTTC. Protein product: CASRLGQGHASYEQYF. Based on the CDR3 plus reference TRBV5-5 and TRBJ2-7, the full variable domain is DAGVTQSPTHLIKTRGQQVTLRCSPISGHKSVSWYQQVLGQGPQFIFQYYEKEERGRGNFPDRFSARQFPNYSSELNVNALLLGDSALYLCASRLGQGHASYEQYFGPGTRLTVT.

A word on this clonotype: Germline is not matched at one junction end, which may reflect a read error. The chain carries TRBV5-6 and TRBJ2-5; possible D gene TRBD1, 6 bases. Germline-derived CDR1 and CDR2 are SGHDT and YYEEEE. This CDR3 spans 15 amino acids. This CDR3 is CASSLGAGDQETQYF. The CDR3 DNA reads TGCGCCAGCAGCTTGGGGGCAGGAGACCAAGAGACCCAGTACTTC. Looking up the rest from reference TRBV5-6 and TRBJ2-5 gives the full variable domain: DAGVTQSPTHLIKTRGQQVTLRCSPKSGHDTVSWYQQALGQGPQFIFQYYEEEERQRGNFPDRFSGHQFPNYSSELNVNALLLGDSALYLCASSLGAGDQETQYFGPGTRLLVL.

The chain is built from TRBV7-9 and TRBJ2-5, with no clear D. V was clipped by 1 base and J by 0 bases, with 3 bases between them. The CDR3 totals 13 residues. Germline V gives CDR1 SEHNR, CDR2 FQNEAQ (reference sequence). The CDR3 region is CASSLEYQETQYF. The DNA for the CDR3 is TGTGCCAGCAGCTTAGAGTACCAAGAGACCCAGTACTTC.

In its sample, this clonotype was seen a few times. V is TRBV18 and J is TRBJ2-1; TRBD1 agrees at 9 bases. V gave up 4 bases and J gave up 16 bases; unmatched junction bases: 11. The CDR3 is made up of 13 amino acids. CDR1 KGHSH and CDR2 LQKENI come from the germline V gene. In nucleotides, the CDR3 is TGTGCCAGCTCACACCGGGACAGGGTGAAGATTTTCTTC. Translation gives CASSHRDRVKIFF.

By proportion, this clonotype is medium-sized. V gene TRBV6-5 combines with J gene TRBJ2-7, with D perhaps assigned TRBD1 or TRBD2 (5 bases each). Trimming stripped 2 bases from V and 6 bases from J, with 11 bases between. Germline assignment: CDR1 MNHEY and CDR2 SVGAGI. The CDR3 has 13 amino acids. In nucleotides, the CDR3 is TGTGCCAGCAGTTACGGGACCGGGCTCGAGCAGTACTTC. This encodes CASSYGTGLEQYF.

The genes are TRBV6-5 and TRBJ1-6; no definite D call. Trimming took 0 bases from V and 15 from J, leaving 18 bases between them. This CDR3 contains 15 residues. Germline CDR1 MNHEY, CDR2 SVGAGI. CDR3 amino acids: CASSYSTAHRIGLHF. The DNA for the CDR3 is TGTGCCAGCAGTTACTCGACGGCTCATCGAATAGGCCTCCACTTT.

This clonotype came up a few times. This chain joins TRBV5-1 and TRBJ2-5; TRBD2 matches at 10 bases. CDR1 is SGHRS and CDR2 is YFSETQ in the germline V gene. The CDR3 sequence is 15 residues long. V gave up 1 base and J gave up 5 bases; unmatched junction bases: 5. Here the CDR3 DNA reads TGCGCCAGCAGCTTGAGCGGGGGGGCCGAGGAGACCCAGTACTTC. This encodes CASSLSGGAEETQYF.

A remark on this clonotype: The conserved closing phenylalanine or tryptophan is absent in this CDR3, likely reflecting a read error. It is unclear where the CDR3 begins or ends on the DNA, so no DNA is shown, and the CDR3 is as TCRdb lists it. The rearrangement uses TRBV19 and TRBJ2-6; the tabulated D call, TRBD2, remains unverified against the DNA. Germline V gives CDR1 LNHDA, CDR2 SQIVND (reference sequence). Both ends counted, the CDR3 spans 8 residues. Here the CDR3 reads CASSSGLA.

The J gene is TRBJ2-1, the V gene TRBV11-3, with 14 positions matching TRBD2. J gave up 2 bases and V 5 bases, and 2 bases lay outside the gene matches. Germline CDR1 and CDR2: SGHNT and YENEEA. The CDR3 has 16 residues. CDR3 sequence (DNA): TGTGCCAGCAGCCGGACTAGCGGGGGGACCTACAATGAGCAGTTCTTC. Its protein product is CASSRTSGGTYNEQFF.

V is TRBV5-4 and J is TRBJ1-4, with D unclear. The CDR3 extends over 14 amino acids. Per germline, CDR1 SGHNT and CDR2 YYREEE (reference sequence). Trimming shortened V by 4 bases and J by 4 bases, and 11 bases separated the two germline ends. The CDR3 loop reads CASSPDGDNEKLFF. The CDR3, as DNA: TGTGCCAGCAGCCCGGACGGGGATAATGAAAAACTGTTTTTT. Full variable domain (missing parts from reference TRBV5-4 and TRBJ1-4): ETGVTQSPTHLIKTRGQQVTLRCSSQSGHNTVSWYQQALGQGPQFIFQYYREEENGRGNFPPRFSGLQFPNYSSELNVNALELDDSALYLCASSPDGDNEKLFFGSGTQLSVL.

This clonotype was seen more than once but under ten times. For the CDR3, the DNA is TGCAGTGCTAGAGCAGGGGGAAACACCATATATTTT. It specifies CSARAGGNTIYF. This chain connects TRBV20-1 to TRBJ1-3; D perhaps matches TRBD1 (5 bases). This CDR3 region has 12 residues. Germline assignment: CDR1 DFQATT and CDR2 SNEGSKA (reference sequence). Trimming removed 1 base at V and 4 bases at J, with 5 bases between.

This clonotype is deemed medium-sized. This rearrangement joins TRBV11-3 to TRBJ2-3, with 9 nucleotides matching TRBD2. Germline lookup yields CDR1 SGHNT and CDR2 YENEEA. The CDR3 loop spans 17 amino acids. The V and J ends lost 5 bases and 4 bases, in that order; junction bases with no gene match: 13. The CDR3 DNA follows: TGTGCCAGCAGCCCTGCTCTCGGGCGGGGGGGCCCAGATACGCAGTATTTT. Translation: CASSPALGRGGPDTQYF.

The CDR3 sequence is CAWRGQGARANYGYTF. In nucleotides, the CDR3 is TGTGCCTGGAGAGGACAGGGGGCACGAGCTAACTATGGCTACACCTTC. This chain joins TRBV30 and TRBJ1-2; the match to TRBD1 covers 11 bases. CDR3 size: 16 residues. Germline assignment: CDR1 GTSNPN and CDR2 SVGIG (reference sequence). Trimming removed 3 bases from V and 0 bases from J; junction bases left unmatched: 6. The full variable domain, in which reference TRBV30 and TRBJ1-2 provide the parts outside the CDR3, is SQTIHQWPATLVQPVGSPLSLECTVEGTSNPNLYWYRQAAGRGLQLLFYSVGIGQISSEVPQNLSASRPQDRQFILSSKKLLLSDSGFYLCAWRGQGARANYGYTFGSGTRLTVV.

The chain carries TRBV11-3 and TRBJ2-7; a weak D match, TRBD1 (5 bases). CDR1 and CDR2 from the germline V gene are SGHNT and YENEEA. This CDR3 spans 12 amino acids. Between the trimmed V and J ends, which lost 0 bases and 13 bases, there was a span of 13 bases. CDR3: CASSLEGQGSYF. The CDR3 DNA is TGTGCCAGCAGCTTAGAGGGGCAGGGATCATACTTC.

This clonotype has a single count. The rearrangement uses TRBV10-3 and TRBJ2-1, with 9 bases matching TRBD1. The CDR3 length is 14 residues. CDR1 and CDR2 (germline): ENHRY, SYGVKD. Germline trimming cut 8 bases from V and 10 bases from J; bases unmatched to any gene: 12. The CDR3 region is CAIAGGTGPYEQFF. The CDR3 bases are TGTGCCATCGCTGGTGGGACAGGGCCCTACGAGCAGTTCTTC.

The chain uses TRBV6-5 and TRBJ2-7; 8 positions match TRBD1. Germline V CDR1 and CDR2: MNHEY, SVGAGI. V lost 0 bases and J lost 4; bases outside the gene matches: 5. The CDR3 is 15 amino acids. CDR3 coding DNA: TGTGCCAGCAGTTACTCTTCAGGGGGCGGGTACGAGCAGTACTTC. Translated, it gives CASSYSSGGGYEQYF.

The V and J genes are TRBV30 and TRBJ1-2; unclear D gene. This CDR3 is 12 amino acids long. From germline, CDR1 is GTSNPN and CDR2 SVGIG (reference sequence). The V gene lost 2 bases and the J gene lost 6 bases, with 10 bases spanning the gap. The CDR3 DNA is TGTGCCTGGAGTCAGAGAAGCCATGGCTACACCTTC. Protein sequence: CAWSQRSHGYTF.

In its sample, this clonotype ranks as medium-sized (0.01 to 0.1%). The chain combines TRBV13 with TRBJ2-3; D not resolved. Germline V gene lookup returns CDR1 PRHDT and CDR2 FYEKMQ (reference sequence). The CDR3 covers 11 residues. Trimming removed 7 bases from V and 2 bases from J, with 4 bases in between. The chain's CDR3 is CASTATDTQYF. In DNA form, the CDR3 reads TGTGCCAGCACCGCCACAGATACGCAGTATTTT.

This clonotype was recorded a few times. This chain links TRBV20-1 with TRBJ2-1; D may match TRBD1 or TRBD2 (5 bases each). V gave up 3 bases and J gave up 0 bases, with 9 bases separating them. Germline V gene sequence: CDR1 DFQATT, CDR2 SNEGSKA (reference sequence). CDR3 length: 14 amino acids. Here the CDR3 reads CSASGGGSYNEQFF. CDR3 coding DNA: TGCAGTGCTAGTGGGGGTGGCTCCTACAATGAGCAGTTCTTC.

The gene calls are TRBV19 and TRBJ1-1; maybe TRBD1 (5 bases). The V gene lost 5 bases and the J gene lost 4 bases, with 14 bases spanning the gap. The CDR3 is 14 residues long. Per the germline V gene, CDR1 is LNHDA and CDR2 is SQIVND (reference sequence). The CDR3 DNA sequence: TGTGCCAGTAGTCCCCGGGGCTGGAGCACTGAAGCTTTCTTT. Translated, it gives CASSPRGWSTEAFF.

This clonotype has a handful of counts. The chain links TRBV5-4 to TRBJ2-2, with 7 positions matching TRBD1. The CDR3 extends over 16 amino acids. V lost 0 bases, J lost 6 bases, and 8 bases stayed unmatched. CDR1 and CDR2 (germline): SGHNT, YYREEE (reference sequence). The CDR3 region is CASSLVLGGAAGELFF. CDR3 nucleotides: TGTGCCAGCAGCTTGGTTTTAGGGGGCGCCGCCGGGGAGCTGTTTTTT.

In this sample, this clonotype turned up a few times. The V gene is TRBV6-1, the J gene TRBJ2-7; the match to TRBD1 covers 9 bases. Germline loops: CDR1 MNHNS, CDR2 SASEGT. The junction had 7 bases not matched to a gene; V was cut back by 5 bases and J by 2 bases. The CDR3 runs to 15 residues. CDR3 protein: CASSLDRGAPYEQYF. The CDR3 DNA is TGTGCCAGCAGTTTAGACAGGGGGGCTCCCTACGAGCAGTACTTC.

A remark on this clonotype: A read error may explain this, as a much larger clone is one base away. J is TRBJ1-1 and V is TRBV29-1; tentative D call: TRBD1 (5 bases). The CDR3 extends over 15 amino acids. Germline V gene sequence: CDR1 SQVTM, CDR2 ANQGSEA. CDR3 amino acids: CSVGVGRGLATEASF. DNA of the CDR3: TGCAGCGTTGGGGTGGGTCGGGGCTTGGCCACTGAAGCTTCCTTT.

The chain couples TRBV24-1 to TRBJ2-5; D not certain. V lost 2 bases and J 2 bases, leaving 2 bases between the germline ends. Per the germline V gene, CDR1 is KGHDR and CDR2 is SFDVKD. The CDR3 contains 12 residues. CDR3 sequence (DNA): TGTGCCACCAGTGATTCACAAGAGACCCAGTACTTC. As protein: CATSDSQETQYF.

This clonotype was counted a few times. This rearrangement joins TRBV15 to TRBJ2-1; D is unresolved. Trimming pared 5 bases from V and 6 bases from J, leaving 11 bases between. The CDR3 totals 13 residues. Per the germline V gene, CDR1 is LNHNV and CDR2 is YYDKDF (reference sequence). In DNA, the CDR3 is TGTGCCACCAGCCCGGTCCCTTTCAATGAGCAGTTCTTC. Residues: CATSPVPFNEQFF.

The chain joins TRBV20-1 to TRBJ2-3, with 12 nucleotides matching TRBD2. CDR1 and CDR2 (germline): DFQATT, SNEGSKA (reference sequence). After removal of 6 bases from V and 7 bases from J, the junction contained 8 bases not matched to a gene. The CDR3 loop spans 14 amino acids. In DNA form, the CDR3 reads TGCAGTGCCCCCCTTACTAGCGGGGGGTATACGCAGTATTTT. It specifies CSAPLTSGGYTQYF.

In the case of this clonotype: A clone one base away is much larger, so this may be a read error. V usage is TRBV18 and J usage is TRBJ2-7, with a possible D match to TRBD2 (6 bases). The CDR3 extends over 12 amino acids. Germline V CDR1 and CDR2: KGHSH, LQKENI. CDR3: CASSPQGGERYF. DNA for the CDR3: TGTGCCAGCTCACCCCAGGGAGGCGAGCGGTACTTC.